Listed here are 27 T cell receptor beta chains from one sample, sequenced in a study of CD8 T cells in Susac syndrome. Reverse transcription of roughly 0.5 to 1 ug RNA was carried out with random hexamers. TCRdb analysed the immunoSEQ multiplex PCR reads with MiXCR anew, one entry per CDR3 protein. In the table there are about 130,000 distinct CDR3 sequences, around 93% of which are singletons. The sequencing input was CD8+ T cells from PBMCs. These receptors originate from a human donor with Susac syndrome.

The J gene is TRBJ2-1, the V gene TRBV20-1; maybe TRBD2 (6 bases). The V gene lost 2 bases and the J gene lost 6 bases, with 23 bases spanning the gap. The CDR3 has 17 residues. Germline V lookup: CDR1 DFQATT, CDR2 SNEGSKA (reference sequence). The CDR3 DNA reads as TGCAGTGCTAGACCTTCGGGAACGGACTACCTTACCAATGAGCAGTTCTTC. It translates to CSARPSGTDYLTNEQFF.

The chain couples TRBV29-1 to TRBJ2-1; D uncertain. V lost 2 bases and J lost 2, with 13 bases in between. In germline, CDR1 is SQVTM, CDR2 ANQGSEA. CDR3 length equals 15 residues. CDR3 region: CSVEQRRIAYNEQFF. The CDR3 coding sequence is TGCAGCGTTGAACAAAGGCGGATCGCCTACAATGAGCAGTTCTTC.

This sequence joins TRBV29-1 and TRBJ1-2; 7 bases are shared with TRBD1. Germline V lookup: CDR1 SQVTM, CDR2 ANQGSEA. With 0 bases clipped from V and 6 bases from J, the junction kept 16 bases outside the gene matches. The CDR3 contains 17 residues. This CDR3 reads CSVEDFFSRTGRNGYTF. Here the CDR3 DNA reads TGCAGCGTTGAAGACTTTTTTTCTAGGACAGGACGCAATGGCTACACCTTC.

The chain employs TRBV4-2 and TRBJ2-1; 7 bases agree with TRBD2. Germline CDR1 reads LGHNA; CDR2 reads YNFKEQ. V was clipped by 4 bases and J by 2 bases; unmatched bases: 5. The CDR3 extends over 15 amino acids. The CDR3 nucleotides read TGTGCCAGCAGCCTGGTGCGGGAGACCTACAATGAGCAGTTCTTC. It codes for CASSLVRETYNEQFF.

This clonotype was seen once. The chain employs TRBV15 and TRBJ2-5; perhaps TRBD2 as D (5 bases). Trimming removed 1 base from V and 5 bases from J, with 17 bases in between. The V gene's germline CDR1 is LNHNV and CDR2 YYDKDF (reference sequence). This CDR3 spans 16 amino acids. The CDR3 sequence: CATSRGGPPIRETQYF. Written as DNA, the CDR3 is TGTGCCACCAGCAGAGGAGGGCCACCGATTCGCGAGACCCAGTACTTC.

This chain uses TRBV5-8 with TRBJ2-7; the match to TRBD1 covers 7 bases. With 3 bases clipped from V and 5 bases from J, the junction kept 8 bases outside the gene matches. Germline V gene data show CDR1 as SGHTS and CDR2 as YDEGEE. The CDR3 contains 14 residues. CDR3 sequence (DNA): TGTGCCAGCAGCTCCGGGACAGAGATCGACGAGCAGTACTTC. It is translated as CASSSGTEIDEQYF.

The chain combines TRBV24-1 with TRBJ2-1; D might be TRBD1 (6 bases). The CDR3 has 16 amino acids. Germline V gives CDR1 KGHDR, CDR2 SFDVKD. Trimming left V 4 bases short and J 3 bases short, with 15 bases between. CDR3 loop: CATSEDSGAIYNEQFF. Written as DNA, the CDR3 is TGTGCCACCAGTGAGGACTCAGGGGCAATCTACAATGAGCAGTTCTTC.

This chain uses TRBV11-1 with TRBJ2-1, with TRBD2 identical over 8 bases. Germline CDR1 reads SGHAT; CDR2 reads FQDESV (reference sequence). The V gene end was trimmed by 5 bases and the J gene end by 8 bases; junction bases not matched to a gene: 11. The CDR3 has 15 amino acids. The CDR3: CASSGRREGEDEQFF. DNA for the CDR3: TGTGCCAGCAGCGGAAGACGGGAGGGAGAGGATGAGCAGTTCTTC.

The CDR3 spells CSVAGSFNSYNEQFF. For the CDR3, the DNA is TGCAGCGTTGCGGGCAGCTTCAACTCCTACAATGAGCAGTTCTTC. The chain links TRBV29-1 to TRBJ2-1; D is uncertain. Germline CDR1 reads SQVTM; CDR2 reads ANQGSEA. V was pared by 4 bases and J by 0 bases, with 13 bases between. The CDR3 has 15 residues.

The rearrangement uses TRBV27 and TRBJ1-2, with a tentative D call TRBD1 (5 bases). V was pared by 2 bases and J by 6 bases, with 10 bases between. CDR1 is MNHEY, CDR2 SMNVEV, per germline (reference sequence). CDR3 length: 13 residues. The CDR3 loop is CASSLRGLNGYTF. The CDR3 DNA reads TGTGCCAGCAGTTTAAGGGGACTGAATGGCTACACCTTC.

V gene TRBV6-5 combines with J gene TRBJ1-5, with 8 nucleotides matching TRBD1. Germline V gene data show CDR1 as MNHEY and CDR2 as SVGAGI. Trimming at V came to 5 bases and at J to 4 bases, leaving 4 bases not matched to a gene. The CDR3 runs to 14 residues. In DNA form, the CDR3 reads TGTGCCAGCAGTCGGACAGGGCCGAATCAGCCCCAGCATTTT. Its protein product is CASSRTGPNQPQHF.

V gene TRBV24-1 combines with J gene TRBJ1-5, with D maybe TRBD1 (5 bases). Germline lookup yields CDR1 KGHDR and CDR2 SFDVKD. CDR3 length equals 16 residues. V was clipped by 5 bases and J by 2 bases, with 15 bases between them. The CDR3 loop reads CATSGPTEGGNQPQHF. The CDR3 region has the DNA TGTGCCACCAGTGGTCCGACAGAGGGTGGCAATCAGCCCCAGCATTTT.

CDR3: CASSIVRDNEQFF. The CDR3 DNA reads as TGTGCCAGCAGTATTGTGCGCGACAATGAGCAGTTCTTC. The V call is TRBV27, the J call TRBJ2-1, with D uncertain. The V end lost 5 bases, the J end lost 5 bases, and 10 bases lay between the germline ends. This CDR3 comprises 13 residues. From germline, CDR1 is MNHEY and CDR2 SMNVEV (reference sequence).

The V and J genes are TRBV20-1 and TRBJ2-5, with 7 bases that match TRBD1. V lost 3 bases to trimming and J lost 2 bases; unmatched junction nucleotides: 12. This CDR3 spans 16 amino acids. In germline, CDR1 is DFQATT, CDR2 SNEGSKA (reference sequence). CDR3 coding DNA: TGCAGTGCTAGGATTCAAAGGGACAGCCTACAAGAGACCCAGTACTTC. Its protein product is CSARIQRDSLQETQYF.

This clonotype was picked up a small number of times. This chain joins TRBV6-6 and TRBJ2-3, with 9 bases fitting TRBD2. Losses at the gene ends were 4 bases for V and 0 bases for J; bases not matched to a gene: 5. Germline assignment: CDR1 MNHNY and CDR2 SVGAGI (reference sequence). This CDR3 has 16 amino acids. The CDR3 spells CASSSRTSGSTDTQYF. For the CDR3, the DNA is TGTGCCAGCAGTTCCCGTACTAGCGGGAGCACAGATACGCAGTATTTT.

J is TRBJ2-1 and V is TRBV9, with TRBD2 matching over 9 bases. The CDR3 has 16 amino acids. The J segment lost 1 base and the V segment lost 4 bases, leaving 6 bases of the junction unmatched. Per germline, CDR1 SGDLS and CDR2 YYNGEE. The CDR3 coding sequence is TGTGCCAGCAGCCTCGGGGCGGGAGGGTCCTACAATGAGCAGTTCTTC. Translation gives CASSLGAGGSYNEQFF.

This chain joins TRBV29-1 and TRBJ2-3; the D gene could be TRBD1 or TRBD2 (5 bases each). The CDR3 is 14 amino acids. Germline V CDR1 and CDR2: SQVTM, ANQGSEA. CDR3 sequence reads: CSASGQWGPDTQYF. In nucleotides, the CDR3 is TGCAGTGCCTCGGGGCAGTGGGGCCCAGATACGCAGTATTTT.

This chain links TRBV11-2 with TRBJ2-7; unclear D gene. The CDR3 spans 13 residues. V was cut by 2 bases and J by 5 bases, with 10 bases left in between. Germline assignment: CDR1 SGHAT and CDR2 FQNNGV. CDR3 sequence: CASSLYRTDEQYF. The CDR3 DNA sequence: TGTGCCAGCAGCTTATACCGGACGGACGAGCAGTACTTC.

The V call is TRBV21-1, the J call TRBJ2-7; TRBD1 reflects the table's D call only, with no check against the DNA. TRBV21-1 is an annotated pseudogene. The CDR3 loop spans 14 amino acids. The CDR3, as DNA: TGTGCCAGCGGATACCGGGACAACTCCTACGAGCAGTACTTC. It is translated as CASGYRDNSYEQYF.

The V and J genes are TRBV3-1 and TRBJ2-1, with 10 bases matching TRBD2. The CDR3 is 17 residues long. J lost 7 bases, V lost 0 bases, and 9 bases had no gene match. The germline gives CDR1 LGHDT, CDR2 YNNKEL (reference sequence). The CDR3 protein is CASSQDGAGGPWNEQFF. CDR3 DNA: TGTGCCAGCAGCCAAGATGGAGCGGGAGGGCCGTGGAATGAGCAGTTCTTC.

The chain carries TRBV20-1 and TRBJ1-1; 9 positions agree with TRBD1. V lost 1 base and J lost 3; bases outside the gene matches: 9. The CDR3 totals 16 residues. The V gene's germline CDR1 is DFQATT and CDR2 SNEGSKA (reference sequence). This chain's CDR3 is CSARAYRGLGYTEAFF. DNA for the CDR3: TGCAGTGCTAGAGCCTACAGGGGGCTAGGGTACACTGAAGCTTTCTTT.

This chain connects TRBV4-1 to TRBJ1-1, with D unclear. The CDR3 totals 13 residues. CDR1 MGHRA and CDR2 YSYEKL come from the germline V gene. The germline V and J ends were trimmed by 3 bases and 1 base, with 6 bases remaining between them. The CDR3 spells CASSQGANTEAFF. The CDR3 nucleotides read TGCGCCAGCAGCCAGGGTGCGAACACTGAAGCTTTCTTT.

This chain links TRBV6-1 with TRBJ1-3; D is unresolved. The CDR3 runs 13 residues. V was pared by 6 bases and J by 0 bases, with 6 bases between. The V gene's germline CDR1 is MNHNS and CDR2 SASEGT. In nucleotides, the CDR3 is TGTGCCAGCAGAGCGGGCTCTGGAAACACCATATATTTT. It yields the protein CASRAGSGNTIYF.

V usage is TRBV7-9 and J usage is TRBJ2-1, with 11 bases identical to TRBD2. With 2 bases clipped from V and 8 bases from J, the junction kept 17 bases outside the gene matches. The CDR3 loop spans 19 amino acids. CDR1 is SEHNR, CDR2 FQNEAQ, per germline (reference sequence). The CDR3 loop is CASSLSVLIAGGPSDEQFF. Here the CDR3 DNA reads TGTGCCAGCAGCTTAAGTGTCCTCATAGCGGGAGGGCCCTCCGATGAGCAGTTCTTC.

The genes are TRBV19 and TRBJ1-1, with 7 positions matching TRBD1. CDR1 and CDR2 (germline): LNHDA, SQIVND (reference sequence). The V gene end was trimmed by 7 bases and the J gene end by 1 base; junction bases not matched to a gene: 6. The CDR3 is 14 residues long. CDR3 coding DNA: TGTGCCAGTACCGAGGACAGGCAGAACACTGAAGCTTTCTTT. Residues: CASTEDRQNTEAFF.

This clonotype has only one observation. J is TRBJ2-5 and V is TRBV27; the match to TRBD1 covers 9 bases. Germline-derived CDR1 and CDR2 are MNHEY and SMNVEV (reference sequence). With V trimmed by 0 bases and J by 4 bases, 0 bases remained unmatched. The CDR3 has 14 amino acids. The CDR3 DNA follows: TGTGCCAGCAGTTTATCGGACAGGGGAGAGACCCAGTACTTC. Translating gives CASSLSDRGETQYF.

The genes are TRBV5-1 and TRBJ2-7; maybe TRBD1 (6 bases). This CDR3 region has 16 residues. Germline V gene data show CDR1 as SGHRS and CDR2 as YFSETQ. Trimming removed 1 base from V and 4 bases from J, with 18 bases in between. The CDR3 nucleotides are TGCGCCAGCAGCTTGTGGACAGCCCCGAGGGGTTACGAGCAGTACTTC. Translation: CASSLWTAPRGYEQYF.